This T cell receptor (beta chain) was profiled in a study of blood T cell repertoires in COVID-19. The CDR3 runs to 14 residues. Trimming stripped 6 bases from V and 4 bases from J, with 13 bases between. Germline V gene data show CDR1 as MNHNY and CDR2 as SVGAGI (reference sequence). Cohorts were based on clinical histories the participants reported. Sequencing used immunoSEQ multiplex PCR; TCRdb keeps in-frame clones, though not all of them. Here the sample spans around 58,000 clones, more than 75% being singletons. The clonotype originates from a woman in her thirties or forties who had recovered from COVID-19. Sequenced material: PBMCs or T cells enriched from blood (not recorded which). The chain uses TRBV6-6 and TRBJ1-3; D is perhaps TRBD1 (5 bases). The CDR3 nucleotides are TGTGCCAGCAGACCAGGGCAGGGAGGAAACACCATATATTTT. Encoded protein: CASRPGQGGNTIYF.